The sequence of this T cell receptor beta chain was determined in a study of vaccination effects on CD4 cells after COVID-19. Germline CDR1 GTSNPN, CDR2 SVGIG (reference sequence). CDR3 size: 12 residues. J was trimmed by 9 bases and V by 2 bases; bases with no gene match: 4. Concerning this clone: What it binds is unknown.

The repertoire was sequenced with immunoSEQ multiplex PCR; TCRdb's copy has only in-frame clones and lacks some. The profile shows some 79,000 clones, roughly 72% of them singletons. Ahead of sequencing, the ViraFEST assay grew antigen-specific CD4+ T cells using viral peptide pools. Isolation of CD4+ T cells took place after about 10 days of culture. Testing of the vaccine recipients showed negative nucleocapsid antibodies and no prior SARS-CoV-2 infection. About 1.8 million PBMC were seeded per well and grown in the presence of about 9.5 IU/ml IL-2 and 10 ug/ml peptides. This sequence was found in a human donor who received a COVID-19 vaccine. The rearrangement joins TRBV30 to TRBJ2-3; 8 bases agree with TRBD2. Sequenced material: CD4+ T cells from PBMCs cultured with HCoV-229E spike peptides, taken before COVID-19 vaccination. CDR3 DNA: TGTGCCTGGAGTACGGGGGGGAGGACGCAGTATTTT. This encodes CAWSTGGRTQYF.